The 25 T cell receptor beta chains given below trace back to one sample, sequenced in a study of regulatory T cells in long-lasting Graves disease. According to the study, TCR beta libraries were built with iRepertoire HTBI primers and CDR3-region Arm-PCR. TCRdb independently ran MiXCR on the multiplex PCR reads; one entry per CDR3 protein. The table lists some 370,000 distinct CDR3 sequences, approximately 10% of them singletons. Described time point: newly diagnosed GD, antithyroid drugs for less than 3 months. Making the TCR library involved RNA that had been extracted from PBMCs. These data were also reused for a study on T cells in Graves' hyperthyroidism and ophthalmopathy.

The source was peripheral blood mononuclear cells (PBMCs), collected at new diagnosis, from a patient treated with antithyroid drugs. The receptors originated from a woman between 18 and 30 years old with Graves disease.

This clonotype appeared many times. The genes are TRBV20-1 and TRBJ2-1, with a weak D call TRBD2 (6 bases). CDR1 is DFQATT, CDR2 SNEGSKA, per germline (reference sequence). The CDR3 extends over 15 amino acids. Trimming cost V 1 base and J 0 bases, with 10 bases left between them. CDR3 loop: CSARVGGSSYNEQFF. The CDR3 DNA sequence: TGCAGTGCTAGAGTTGGAGGGAGCTCCTACAATGAGCAGTTCTTC.

In this sample, this clonotype turned up many times. The chain couples TRBV7-9 to TRBJ2-7, with D unresolved. The length of the CDR3 is 14 residues. The germline V gene has CDR1 SEHNR and CDR2 FQNEAQ (reference sequence). V was trimmed by 5 bases and J by 5 bases, leaving 16 bases between them. DNA for the CDR3: TGTGCCAGCAGCCTGGGATTGGGGTTAAACGAGCAGTACGTC. Amino acid sequence: CASSLGLGLNEQYV.

This clonotype turned up a few times. This rearrangement joins TRBV5-1 to TRBJ2-5; TRBD2 is a possible D gene (5 bases). CDR1 is SGHRS and CDR2 is YFSETQ in the germline V gene. Trimming stripped 0 bases from V and 7 bases from J, with 13 bases between. The CDR3 is 14 residues long. CDR3 nucleotides: TGCGCCAGCAGCTTGGGGCCCTTCCGGGGGACCCAGTACTTC. It translates to CASSLGPFRGTQYF.

The chain links TRBV19 to TRBJ2-1; 10 bases line up with TRBD2. Germline-derived CDR1 and CDR2 are LNHDA and SQIVND (reference sequence). The CDR3 covers 18 residues. Trimming cost V 10 bases and J 7 bases; bases outside gene matches: 22. The CDR3 spells CATGEPGLAILGENEQFF. Here the CDR3 DNA reads TGTGCCACCGGGGAACCGGGACTAGCGATTCTGGGTGAAAATGAGCAGTTCTTC.

V is TRBV10-3 and J is TRBJ2-7; the D is unclear. This CDR3 contains 13 residues. CDR1 and CDR2 from the germline V gene are ENHRY and SYGVKD. CDR3 nucleotide sequence: TGTGCCACCAGTGAGGAAGTATCCCACGAGCAGTACGTC. Translated, it gives CATSEEVSHEQYV.

This clonotype was counted ten times or more. This rearrangement joins TRBV7-2 to TRBJ2-2; D remains unclear. The CDR3 loop spans 14 amino acids. Germline V lookup: CDR1 SGHTA, CDR2 FQGNSA. The germline V and J ends were trimmed by 1 base and 4 bases, with 7 bases remaining between them. The CDR3: CASSLETLTGELFF. CDR3 nucleotide sequence: TGTGCCAGCAGCTTAGAGACACTCACCGGGGAGCTGTTTTTT.

This clonotype was detected many times. V and J are TRBV18 and TRBJ1-2, with a possible D match to TRBD1 (5 bases). Deletions cut 3 bases from V and 7 bases from J, with 15 bases between. The CDR3 spans 14 residues. CDR1 and CDR2 from the germline V gene are KGHSH and LQKENI. The CDR3 reads CASSPGAPTRGYTF. For the CDR3, the DNA is TGTGCCAGCTCACCCGGGGCGCCAACCCGTGGCTACACCTTC.

Many counts were recorded for this clonotype. This CDR3 is CSVQRQPSSYNEQFF. Written as DNA, the CDR3 is TGCAGCGTCCAACGACAGCCGAGCTCCTACAATGAGCAGTTCTTC. The chain uses TRBV29-1 and TRBJ2-1; D possibly corresponds to TRBD1 (5 bases). Trimming stripped 6 bases from V and 0 bases from J, with 15 bases between. This CDR3 region has 15 residues. Per germline, CDR1 SQVTM and CDR2 ANQGSEA.

As to this clonotype: It may be a read error: a sequence one base away is much more abundant. The V gene is TRBV28, the J gene TRBJ2-2; no reliable D call. Germline V gene lookup returns CDR1 MDHEN and CDR2 SYDVKM. The CDR3 sequence is 14 residues long. DNA of the CDR3: TGTGCCAGCGGTTTTTATCTGATCACCGGGGAGCTGTTTTTT. As protein: CASGFYLITGELFF.

The V and J genes are TRBV20-1 and TRBJ1-5, with D unclear. This CDR3 comprises 14 residues. CDR1 is DFQATT and CDR2 is SNEGSKA in the germline V gene (reference sequence). Trimming took 0 bases from V and 1 from J, leaving 7 bases between them. CDR3 amino acids: CSAREGTSNQPQHF. In DNA form, the CDR3 reads TGCAGTGCTAGAGAGGGTACGAGCAATCAGCCCCAGCATTTT.

This clonotype was counted at least ten times. The genes are TRBV20-1 and TRBJ2-1, with D possibly TRBD2 on 6 matching bases. Trimming cost V 4 bases and J 0 bases, with 13 bases left between them. CDR3 size: 15 residues. Germline CDR1 and CDR2: DFQATT and SNEGSKA (reference sequence). Here the CDR3 reads CSAKDSGSSYNEQFF. CDR3 nucleotide sequence: TGCAGTGCTAAGGATAGCGGTAGCTCCTACAATGAGCAGTTCTTC.

This clonotype was observed at least ten times. The genes are TRBV7-9 and TRBJ1-2; no clear D gene. V shed 6 bases and J shed 7 bases, with 12 bases lying between them. The germline gives CDR1 SEHNR, CDR2 FQNEAQ (reference sequence). The CDR3 is 12 residues long. CDR3 DNA sequence: TGTGCCAGCAGTTCTATGAACGGTGGCTACACCTTC. This encodes CASSSMNGGYTF.

This clonotype occurred once. A much larger clone sits a single nucleotide away, making a read error possible. The gene calls are TRBV30 and TRBJ2-7, with D perhaps TRBD1 or TRBD2 (5 bases each). Trimming pared 1 base from V and 9 bases from J, leaving 22 bases between. There are 15 residues in the CDR3. CDR1 is GTSNPN, CDR2 SVGIG, per germline (reference sequence). The CDR3 DNA is TGTGCCTGGAGTGGCCGGGACCTGACTCCATCCGGGCAGTACGTC. Its protein product is CAWSGRDLTPSGQYV.

This clonotype was recorded many times. The gene calls are TRBV28 and TRBJ1-2, with 8 bases that match TRBD1. The CDR3 sequence is 19 residues long. After removal of 1 base from V and 7 bases from J, the junction contained 20 bases not matched to a gene. Germline V gives CDR1 MDHEN, CDR2 SYDVKM. The CDR3 region is CASSLSSWDGQGLGGGYTF. CDR3 nucleotide sequence: TGTGCCAGCAGTTTATCGTCTTGGGACGGACAGGGTTTAGGCGGTGGCTACACCTTC.

The chain couples TRBV10-3 to TRBJ1-5; 7 bases fit TRBD1. This CDR3 is 15 amino acids long. Germline V gives CDR1 ENHRY, CDR2 SYGVKD. V shed 7 bases and J 4 bases; nucleotides not matched to a gene: 10. CDR3 in DNA: TGTGCCATCACAGGACAGGCCATAAGGAATCAGCCCCAGCATTTT. It yields the protein CAITGQAIRNQPQHF.

A few counts support this clonotype. V usage is TRBV10-3 and J usage is TRBJ2-1; D is unresolved. The CDR3 is made up of 11 amino acids. Germline V lookup: CDR1 ENHRY, CDR2 SYGVKD. The germline V and J ends were trimmed by 6 bases and 3 bases, with 3 bases remaining between them. The CDR3 protein is CAISSYNEQFF. The CDR3 DNA reads as TGTGCCATCAGCAGCTACAATGAGCAGTTCTTC.

This clonotype was recorded at least ten times. The chain recombines TRBV27 with TRBJ2-3; no definite D call. V was trimmed by 5 bases and J by 4 bases, leaving 19 bases between them. Germline assignment: CDR1 MNHEY and CDR2 SMNVEV (reference sequence). The CDR3 has 16 residues. CDR3 sequence reads: CASSATGRPVADTQYF. The CDR3 nucleotides read TGTGCCAGCAGTGCTACCGGACGGCCGGTCGCAGATACGCAGTATTTT.

This clonotype was seen at least ten times. The chain combines TRBV18 with TRBJ2-3; D may be TRBD2 (7 bases). The V gene's germline CDR1 is KGHSH and CDR2 LQKENI. Between the trimmed V and J ends, which lost 3 bases and 8 bases, there was a span of 24 bases. CDR3 length equals 17 residues. The chain's CDR3 is CASSPSSVGGPTITQYF. For the CDR3, the DNA is TGTGCCAGCTCACCCTCTAGCGTGGGGGGGCCTACAATTACGCAGTATTTT.

This clonotype has ten or more counts. The gene calls are TRBV7-2 and TRBJ1-6, with D possibly being TRBD1 (6 bases). This CDR3 is 15 amino acids long. CDR1 SGHTA and CDR2 FQGNSA come from the germline V gene. Trimming removed 3 bases at V and 10 bases at J, with 16 bases between. As DNA, the CDR3 is TGTGCCAGCAGCTTTTCGGCCAGGGGTGGCTCACCCCTCCACTTT. Translation: CASSFSARGGSPLHF.

The rearrangement links TRBV20-1 to TRBJ2-2; TRBD2 matches 8 bases. J gave up 2 bases and V 2 bases, and 10 bases lay outside the gene matches. CDR1 and CDR2 (germline): DFQATT, SNEGSKA (reference sequence). This CDR3 comprises 17 residues. CDR3 DNA: TGCAGTGCTAGAACGGTTAGCGGGGCCCTCAACACCGGGGAGCTGTTTTTT. This sequence encodes CSARTVSGALNTGELFF.

This chain uses TRBV5-1 with TRBJ2-7; D could derive from TRBD1 or TRBD2 (5 bases each). Germline lookup yields CDR1 SGHRS and CDR2 YFSETQ. With 0 bases removed from V and 6 bases from J, the gap between germline ends came to 13 bases. CDR3 length: 14 amino acids. In DNA, the CDR3 is TGCGCCAGCAGCTTGGAGGGACGGAGGTCCGAGCAGTACTTC. Translation: CASSLEGRRSEQYF.

The V gene is TRBV6-2 or TRBV6-3, the J gene TRBJ2-7, with D perhaps TRBD2 (6 bases). CDR1 and CDR2 (germline): MNHEY, SVGEGT. The CDR3 extends over 14 amino acids. Trimming shortened V by 7 bases and J by 1 base, and 14 bases separated the two germline ends. Written as DNA, the CDR3 is TGTGCCAGCAAGCGGGTATTCAGTTCCTACGAGCAGTACTTC. Its translation is CASKRVFSSYEQYF.

In its sample, this clonotype was seen many times. The gene calls are TRBV7-9 and TRBJ2-4, with D tentatively TRBD1 or TRBD2 (5 bases each). Germline V CDR1 and CDR2: SEHNR, FQNEAQ (reference sequence). The CDR3 consists of 16 residues. V lost 3 bases to trimming and J lost 8 bases, with 20 bases between them. The CDR3 nucleotides read TGTGCCAGCAGCTTCCTGACAGAGCGCGGGCGAGACATTCAGTACTTC. It yields the protein CASSFLTERGRDIQYF.

This clonotype was counted at least ten times. The chain couples TRBV24-1 to TRBJ2-1, with TRBD2 matching over 7 bases. The CDR3 has 16 amino acids. Germline lookup yields CDR1 KGHDR and CDR2 SFDVKD. With V trimmed by 4 bases and J by 0 bases, 5 bases remained unmatched. The CDR3 nucleotides are TGTGCCACCAGTGACTTGAGCGGGAACTCCTACAATGAGCAGTTCTTC. Its translation is CATSDLSGNSYNEQFF.

This clonotype was seen repeatedly, ten times or more. V gene TRBV29-1 combines with J gene TRBJ2-2; D unclear. The germline V and J ends were trimmed by 5 bases and 3 bases, with 7 bases remaining between them. The CDR3 is 12 amino acids. Germline V gene lookup returns CDR1 SQVTM and CDR2 ANQGSEA. The CDR3 bases are TGCAGCGTTAACGGTGACACCGGGGAGCTGTTTTTT. Translating gives CSVNGDTGELFF.